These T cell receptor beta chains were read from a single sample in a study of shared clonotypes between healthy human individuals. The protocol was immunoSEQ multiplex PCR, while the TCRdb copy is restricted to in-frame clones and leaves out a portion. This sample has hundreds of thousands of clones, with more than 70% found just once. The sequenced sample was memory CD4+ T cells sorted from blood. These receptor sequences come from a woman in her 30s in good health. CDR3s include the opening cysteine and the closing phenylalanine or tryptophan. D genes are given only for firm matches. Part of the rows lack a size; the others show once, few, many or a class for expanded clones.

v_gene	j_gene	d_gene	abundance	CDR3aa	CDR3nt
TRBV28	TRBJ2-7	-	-	CASSFRVRGTYEQYF	TGTGCCAGCAGTTTTCGGGTCAGGGGCACCTACGAGCAGTACTTC
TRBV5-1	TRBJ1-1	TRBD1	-	CASSGRTGEGSEAFF	TGCGCCAGCAGCGGACGGACAGGGGAAGGGTCTGAAGCTTTCTTT
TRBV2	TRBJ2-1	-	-	CASSQGGDPYNEQFF	TGTGCCAGCAGTCAAGGGGGGGACCCGTACAATGAGCAGTTCTTC
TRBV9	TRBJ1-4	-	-	CASSAVGQSNEKLFF	TGTGCCAGCAGCGCCGTAGGACAGTCTAATGAAAAACTGTTTTTT
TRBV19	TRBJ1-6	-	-	CASSRRDGNNSPLHF	TGTGCCAGTAGTAGACGGGACGGCAATAATTCACCCCTCCACTTT
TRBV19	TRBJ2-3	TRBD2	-	CATRTSGSTDTQYF	TGTGCCACCCGGACTAGCGGAAGCACAGATACGCAGTATTTT
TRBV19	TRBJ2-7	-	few	CASSRAAQGLSYEQYF	TGTGCCAGTAGTAGAGCGGCACAGGGCCTCTCCTACGAGCAGTACTTC
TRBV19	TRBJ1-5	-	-	CASSTFGTNQPQHF	TGTGCCAGTAGCACCTTCGGAACCAATCAGCCCCAGCATTTT
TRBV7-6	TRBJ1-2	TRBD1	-	CASSYRGQGSQKGHGYTF	TGTGCCAGCAGCTATCGTGGACAGGGTTCGCAGAAGGGCCATGGCTACACCTTC
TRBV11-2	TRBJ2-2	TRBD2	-	CASSSTGLAWGANTGELFF	TGTGCCAGCAGCTCCACGGGACTAGCTTGGGGAGCGAACACCGGGGAGCTGTTTTTT
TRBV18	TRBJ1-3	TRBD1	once	CASSLRQGEAGNTIYF	TGTGCCAGCTCACTTCGACAGGGGGAAGCTGGAAACACCATATATTTT
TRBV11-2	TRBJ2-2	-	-	CASSLARLTGELFF	TGTGCCAGCAGCTTAGCTCGGTTAACCGGGGAGCTGTTTTTT
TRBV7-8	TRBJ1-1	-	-	CASSSGGEGTEAFF	TGTGCCAGCAGCTCTGGGGGTGAGGGGACTGAAGCTTTCTTT
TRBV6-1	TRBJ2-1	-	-	CASRNVLGRNEQFF	TGTGCCAGCAGAAATGTTCTGGGGCGTAATGAGCAGTTCTTC
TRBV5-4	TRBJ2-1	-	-	CASSRDSISYNEQFF	TGTGCCAGCAGCCGGGACTCTATCTCCTACAATGAGCAGTTCTTC
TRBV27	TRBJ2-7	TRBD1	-	CASRSYRDRAWGRSYEQYF	TGTGCCAGCAGATCTTACCGGGACAGGGCGTGGGGGAGGTCCTACGAGCAGTACTTC
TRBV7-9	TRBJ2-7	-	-	CASSLAGPNEQYF	TGTGCCAGCAGCTTAGCAGGGCCTAACGAGCAGTACTTC
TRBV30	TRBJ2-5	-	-	CAWSVVLWETQYF	TGTGCCTGGAGTGTAGTCCTGTGGGAGACCCAGTACTTC
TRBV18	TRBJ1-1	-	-	CASSPDEIEAFF	TGTGCCAGCTCACCGGACGAGATTGAAGCTTTCTTT
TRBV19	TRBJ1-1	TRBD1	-	CATRQGLLNTEAFF	TGTGCCACCCGACAGGGTTTGTTGAACACTGAAGCTTTCTTT
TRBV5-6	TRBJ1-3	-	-	CASSLLTGSGNTIYF	TGTGCCAGCAGCTTACTAACAGGCTCTGGAAACACCATATATTTT
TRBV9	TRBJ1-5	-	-	CASSVIRERGNQPQHF	TGTGCCAGCAGCGTTATTCGGGAGAGGGGCAATCAGCCCCAGCATTTT
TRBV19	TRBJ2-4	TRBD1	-	CASSIGTVQNIQYF	TGTGCCAGTAGTATCGGGACAGTTCAAAACATTCAGTACTTC
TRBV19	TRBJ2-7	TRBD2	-	CASSFSFSGAEQYF	TGTGCCAGTAGTTTCTCCTTTAGCGGGGCCGAGCAGTACTTC
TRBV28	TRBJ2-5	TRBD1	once	CATKRQGGETQYF	TGTGCCACCAAAAGACAGGGTGGGGAGACCCAGTACTTC
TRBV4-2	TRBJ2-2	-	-	CASSQDRTGELFF	TGTGCCAGCAGCCAAGATCGGACCGGGGAGCTGTTTTTT
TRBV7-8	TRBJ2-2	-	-	CASSSDRQTNTGELFF	TGTGCCAGCAGCTCTGACAGGCAAACGAACACCGGGGAGCTGTTTTTT
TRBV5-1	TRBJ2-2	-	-	CASSWILGNTGELFF	TGCGCCAGCAGCTGGATACTAGGGAACACCGGGGAGCTGTTTTTT
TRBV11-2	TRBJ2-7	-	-	CASSSGQYYGQYF	TGTGCCAGCAGCTCAGGACAGTACTACGGGCAGTACTTC
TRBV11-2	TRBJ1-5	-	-	CASSLAWDQPQHF	TGTGCCAGCAGCTTAGCCTGGGATCAGCCCCAGCATTTT
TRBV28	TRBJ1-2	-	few	CASSPILRALDGYTF	TGTGCCAGCAGTCCGATCTTGAGGGCGCTCGATGGCTACACCTTC
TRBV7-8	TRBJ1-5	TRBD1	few	CASSPGPQGTSNQPQHF	TGTGCCAGCAGCCCAGGACCACAGGGGACGAGCAATCAGCCCCAGCATTTT
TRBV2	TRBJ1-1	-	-	CASSLAGEGKTEAFF	TGTGCCAGCAGTTTAGCGGGCGAGGGGAAGACTGAAGCCTTCTTT
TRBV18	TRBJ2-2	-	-	CASSDQNTGELFF	TGTGCCAGCTCAGACCAGAACACCGGGGAGCTGTTTTTT
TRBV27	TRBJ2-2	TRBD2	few	CASRRLAGTGELFF	TGTGCCAGCAGAAGACTAGCGGGGACCGGGGAGCTGTTTTTT
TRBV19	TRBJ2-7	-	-	CASSLSKNYEQYF	TGTGCCAGTAGCCTATCGAAGAACTACGAGCAGTACTTC
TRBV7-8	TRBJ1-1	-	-	CASSPRWMNTEAFF	TGTGCCAGCAGCCCCCGGTGGATGAACACTGAAGCTTTCTTT
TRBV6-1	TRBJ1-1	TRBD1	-	CASIIGQGTYEAFF	TGTGCCAGCATTATCGGACAGGGGACTTATGAAGCTTTCTTT
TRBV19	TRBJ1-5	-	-	CASREVGQPQHF	TGTGCCAGTAGAGAGGTCGGTCAGCCCCAGCATTTT
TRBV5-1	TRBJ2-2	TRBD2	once	CASSYGLAGGTGELFF	TGCGCCAGCAGCTATGGACTAGCGGGAGGTACCGGGGAGCTGTTTTTT